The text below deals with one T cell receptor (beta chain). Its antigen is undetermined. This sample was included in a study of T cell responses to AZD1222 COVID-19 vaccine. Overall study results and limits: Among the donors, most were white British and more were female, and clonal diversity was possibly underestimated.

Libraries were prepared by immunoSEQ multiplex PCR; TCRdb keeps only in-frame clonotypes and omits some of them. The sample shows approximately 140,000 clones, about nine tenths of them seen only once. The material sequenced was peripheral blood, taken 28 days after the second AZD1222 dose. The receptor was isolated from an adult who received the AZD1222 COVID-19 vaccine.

The CDR3 nucleotides are TGTGCCAGCACCGAGGGATCGGATGAAAAACTGTTTTTT. Its protein product is CASTEGSDEKLFF. The chain has TRBV28 and TRBJ1-4; D is unclear. CDR1 MDHEN and CDR2 SYDVKM come from the germline V gene. This CDR3 has 13 residues. Deletions cut 7 bases from V and 6 bases from J, with 12 bases between.